One and the same sample provided the 14 T cell receptor beta chains below, sequenced in a study of T cell repertoires in cytomegalovirus infection. The antigens of these receptors remain unknown. TCRdb analysed the reads with MiXCR anew, one entry per CDR3 protein. This sample carries some 940,000 distinct CDR3 sequences, 30% to 40% of them seen once, and the ten largest clones take about an eighth. This sample comprised cultured CD8+ T cells from PBMCs, obtained from culture after CMV antigen stimulation. All receptors derive from a human donor in good health (CMV status not recorded). Some clones in this sample may be carry-over from other donors' samples.

CDR3 region: CASTRRDPVTDTQYF. Here the CDR3 DNA reads TGTGCCAGCACCCGCCGGGACCCGGTCACAGATACGCAGTATTTT. This rearrangement joins TRBV27 to TRBJ2-3; D tentatively reads TRBD1 or TRBD2 (5 bases each). Germline CDR1 is MNHEY and CDR2 is SMNVEV (reference sequence). This CDR3 contains 15 residues. Trimming pared 7 bases from V and 2 bases from J, leaving 16 bases between.

This clonotype has only a few counts. The chain couples TRBV27 to TRBJ2-7, with 11 bases identical to TRBD2. CDR3 length equals 15 residues. CDR1 and CDR2 (germline): MNHEY, SMNVEV (reference sequence). The trim removed 8 bases at V and 6 bases at J, leaving 12 bases unmatched. Written as DNA, the CDR3 is TGTGCCAGCCGTACGTTAGCGGGGGGGCCGGGCGAGCAGTACGTC. It specifies CASRTLAGGPGEQYV.

This clonotype appeared many times. This chain connects TRBV7-6 to TRBJ2-4; a possible D gene is TRBD1 (7 bases). Germline loops: CDR1 SGHVS, CDR2 FNYEAQ. The CDR3 runs 17 residues. V was cut by 2 bases and J by 2 bases, with 16 bases left in between. The CDR3 DNA follows: TGTGCCAGCAGCTTAAGTCCAGGGGGGACCCCCAAAAACATTCAGTACTTC. It is translated as CASSLSPGGTPKNIQYF.

This clonotype appeared a single time. The chain joins TRBV12-5 to TRBJ2-2; weak D call: TRBD2 (6 bases). This CDR3 has 15 amino acids. Per germline, CDR1 LGHNT and CDR2 FRNRAP. Trimming stripped 3 bases from V and 0 bases from J, with 8 bases between. In DNA, the CDR3 is TGTGCTAGTGGTTTTGGGGGGTCGAACACCGGGGAGCTGTTTTTT. This encodes CASGFGGSNTGELFF. Full variable domain (remainder filled in from reference TRBV12-5 and TRBJ2-2): DARVTQTPRHKVTEMGQEVTMRCQPILGHNTVFWYRQTMMQGLELLAYFRNRAPLDDSGMPKDRFSAEMPDATLATLKIQPSEPRDSAVYFCASGFGGSNTGELFFGEGSRLTVL.

This clonotype occurred a few times. V usage is TRBV7-2 and J usage is TRBJ1-3; the D is unclear. Between the trimmed V and J ends, which lost 1 base and 0 bases, there was a span of 7 bases. This CDR3 region has 15 residues. Germline V lookup: CDR1 SGHTA, CDR2 FQGNSA. The CDR3 DNA follows: TGTGCCAGCAGCTTAGTCAGTACCTCTGGAAACACCATATATTTT. Protein sequence: CASSLVSTSGNTIYF.

This chain links TRBV27 with TRBJ2-4; TRBD1 matches 7 bases. V shed 5 bases, J shed 8 bases, and the junction held 9 bases outside the gene matches. The V gene's germline CDR1 is MNHEY and CDR2 SMNVEV (reference sequence). The CDR3 spans 14 residues. CDR3 amino acids: CASSRRQGLDIQYF. The DNA of the CDR3 is TGTGCCAGCAGTAGAAGACAGGGTTTGGACATTCAGTACTTC.

This clonotype was seen once. The chain has TRBV20-1 and TRBJ2-3; 10 bases align to TRBD1. The junction had 6 bases not matched to a gene; V was cut back by 6 bases and J by 6 bases. The CDR3 covers 13 residues. Per germline, CDR1 DFQATT and CDR2 SNEGSKA (reference sequence). The DNA for the CDR3 is TGCAGTGCAGACGGGACAGGGGCGGATACGCAGTATTTT. It codes for CSADGTGADTQYF.

This clonotype showed up just a few times. The rearrangement uses TRBV5-6 and TRBJ1-1, with D maybe TRBD1 (5 bases). The CDR3 is 15 residues long. The germline gives CDR1 SGHDT, CDR2 YYEEEE. V lost 4 bases to trimming and J lost 1 base, with 14 bases between them. The CDR3 DNA sequence: TGTGCCAGCAGCGGGGGAGGAGGGACGAACACTGAAGCTTTCTTT. This sequence encodes CASSGGGGTNTEAFF. Full variable domain (rest looked up from reference TRBV5-6 and TRBJ1-1): DAGVTQSPTHLIKTRGQQVTLRCSPKSGHDTVSWYQQALGQGPQFIFQYYEEEERQRGNFPDRFSGHQFPNYSSELNVNALLLGDSALYLCASSGGGGTNTEAFFGQGTRLTVV.

The chain is built from TRBV13 and TRBJ1-2; D gene ambiguous. CDR1 and CDR2 from the germline V gene are PRHDT and FYEKMQ (reference sequence). This CDR3 has 14 residues. V shed 5 bases and J shed 7 bases, with 17 bases lying between them. The CDR3 bases are TGTGCCAGCAGCCGAGGGCGAGGGATATCTGGCTACACCTTC. Protein sequence: CASSRGRGISGYTF.

This clonotype was observed a few times. The V call is TRBV19, the J call TRBJ2-4, with 9 bases lining up with TRBD2. J lost 6 bases, V lost 6 bases, and 9 bases had no gene match. CDR1 and CDR2 (germline): LNHDA, SQIVND (reference sequence). The CDR3 contains 15 residues. The CDR3 here is CASRGSGGPGNIQYF. The DNA for the CDR3 is TGTGCCAGTAGAGGTAGCGGGGGCCCAGGAAACATTCAGTACTTC.

This clonotype was counted ten times or more. The genes are TRBV4-1 and TRBJ2-2; a possible D gene is TRBD2 (6 bases). The CDR3 has 16 amino acids. V shed 1 base and J shed 2 bases, with 11 bases lying between them. Germline CDR1 reads MGHRA; CDR2 reads YSYEKL. The CDR3 sequence is CASSQVPGGNTGELFF. The CDR3 bases are TGCGCCAGCAGCCAAGTCCCCGGGGGAAACACCGGGGAGCTGTTTTTT.

This clonotype was detected only a few times. This chain joins TRBV4-1 and TRBJ2-1, with 12 bases fitting TRBD2. This CDR3 is 18 amino acids long. J gave up 8 bases and V 3 bases, and 14 bases lay outside the gene matches. Germline V gene sequence: CDR1 MGHRA, CDR2 YSYEKL. CDR3: CASSQRLAGVLLDDEQFF. The CDR3 bases are TGCGCCAGCAGCCAGAGACTAGCGGGGGTCCTGCTTGATGATGAGCAGTTCTTC.

This clonotype was counted a few times. This chain uses TRBV5-1 with TRBJ2-2; the D is unclear. In germline, CDR1 is SGHRS, CDR2 YFSETQ. Trimming removed 9 bases at V and 3 bases at J, with 18 bases between. This CDR3 has 15 residues. The CDR3 DNA reads as TGCGCCACCCCTTTAAACGCGACGGACACCGGGGAGCTGTTTTTT. Residues: CATPLNATDTGELFF.

This clonotype was detected only a few times. The V and J genes are TRBV6-1 and TRBJ2-7; 8 bases fit TRBD1. CDR1 and CDR2 (germline): MNHNS, SASEGT. The ends lost 3 bases at V and 3 bases at J; junction bases unmatched: 7. This CDR3 spans 15 amino acids. The DNA for the CDR3 is TGTGCCAGCAGTGAGGGGACAGGCCAATACTACGAGCAGTACGTC. Translating gives CASSEGTGQYYEQYV.